The 22 T cell receptor beta chains below come from one sample, sequenced in a study of OX40 agonist ivuxolimab in advanced cancers. Some clones are missing from TCRdb's copy, which holds only in-frame ones; the method was immunoSEQ multiplex PCR. The sample lists about 33,000 clones, more than 65% occurring once. This specimen was CD4+ or CD8+ T cells sorted from blood, taken in a trial of the OX40 agonist ivuxolimab. The receptors were gathered from an adult with an advanced solid tumor such as melanoma, head and neck, liver or kidney cancer.

V usage is TRBV7-9 and J usage is TRBJ2-1; 7 positions agree with TRBD2. Germline loops: CDR1 SEHNR, CDR2 FQNEAQ (reference sequence). Trimming at V came to 2 bases and at J to 11 bases, leaving 12 bases not matched to a gene. The CDR3 totals 15 residues. CDR3 loop: CASSLLAAPGVKQFF. The CDR3 coding sequence is TGTGCCAGCAGCTTACTAGCGGCCCCCGGGGTAAAGCAGTTCTTC.

This chain uses TRBV5-6 with TRBJ1-2, with D possibly being TRBD1 (6 bases). CDR1 and CDR2 from the germline V gene are SGHDT and YYEEEE. CDR3 length: 14 residues. Trimming removed 0 bases from V and 3 bases from J, with 9 bases in between. The CDR3 loop is CASSLEGGDYGYTF. CDR3 nucleotides: TGTGCCAGCAGCTTGGAAGGGGGGGACTATGGCTACACCTTC.

This clone appeared a few times. The rearrangement uses TRBV5-8 and TRBJ2-5; tentatively, D is TRBD1 (5 bases). V lost 0 bases and J lost 5, with 14 bases in between. CDR3 size: 15 residues. Germline V gene data show CDR1 as SGHTS and CDR2 as YDEGEE. The chain's CDR3 is CASSLVRAKGETQYF. In nucleotides, the CDR3 is TGTGCCAGCAGCTTGGTTCGCGCAAAGGGGGAGACCCAGTACTTC.

The rearrangement joins TRBV19 to TRBJ1-1; no reliable D call. CDR1 and CDR2 (germline): LNHDA, SQIVND (reference sequence). The germline V and J ends were trimmed by 3 bases and 1 base, with 6 bases remaining between them. CDR3 length: 13 amino acids. Written as DNA, the CDR3 is TGTGCCAGTAGTATCCCAGGGAACACTGAAGCTTTCTTT. Encoded protein: CASSIPGNTEAFF.

V usage is TRBV11-3 and J usage is TRBJ2-2; perhaps TRBD1 as D (6 bases). V was cut by 4 bases and J by 0 bases, with 9 bases left in between. This CDR3 spans 15 amino acids. The germline V gene encodes CDR1 SGHNT and CDR2 YENEEA. CDR3 amino acids: CASSSGQTNTGELFF. CDR3 coding DNA: TGTGCCAGCAGCTCCGGACAGACGAACACCGGGGAGCTGTTTTTT.

The chain has TRBV10-2 and TRBJ2-1, with D perhaps matching TRBD1 or TRBD2 (6 bases each). Germline CDR1 and CDR2: WSHSY and SAAADI. The V gene lost 6 bases and the J gene lost 6 bases, with 9 bases spanning the gap. The CDR3 runs 12 residues. The CDR3 sequence is CASSKGGNEQFF. DNA of the CDR3: TGCGCCAGCAGCAAGGGGGGCAATGAGCAGTTCTTC.

In DNA, the CDR3 is TGCGCCAGCAGCCTGATGAGAGGAACTGAAGCTTTCTTT. This gives the protein CASSLMRGTEAFF. The V gene is TRBV4-1, the J gene TRBJ1-1; D remains unclear. V lost 4 bases and J 5 bases, leaving 11 bases between the germline ends. The CDR3 is 13 residues long. CDR1 MGHRA and CDR2 YSYEKL come from the germline V gene.

The chain couples TRBV19 to TRBJ2-2, with a possible D match to TRBD1 (5 bases). The CDR3 loop spans 13 amino acids. Trimming removed 7 bases from V and 4 bases from J, with 10 bases in between. The germline gives CDR1 LNHDA, CDR2 SQIVND (reference sequence). In DNA form, the CDR3 reads TGTGCCAGTAAGACAGATCCCACCGGGGAGCTGTTTTTT. It yields the protein CASKTDPTGELFF.

J is TRBJ1-2 and V is TRBV7-9; D ambiguous. Trimming removed 3 bases from V and 2 bases from J, with 16 bases in between. The CDR3 runs to 16 residues. Per the germline V gene, CDR1 is SEHNR and CDR2 is FQNEAQ (reference sequence). The chain's CDR3 is CASSFTLGKANYGYTF. DNA of the CDR3: TGTGCCAGCAGCTTTACCCTCGGGAAAGCGAACTATGGCTACACCTTC. Combining the CDR3 with reference TRBV7-9 and TRBJ1-2 gives the whole variable domain DTGVSQNPRHKITKRGQNVTFRCDPISEHNRLYWYRQTLGQGPEFLTYFQNEAQLEKSRLLSDRFSAERPKGSFSTLEIQRTEQGDSAMYLCASSFTLGKANYGYTFGSGTRLTVV.

This rearrangement joins TRBV5-4 to TRBJ2-3, with 7 nucleotides matching TRBD1. Losses at the gene ends were 2 bases for V and 4 bases for J; bases not matched to a gene: 4. This CDR3 has 14 amino acids. Germline-derived CDR1 and CDR2 are SGHNT and YYREEE (reference sequence). The CDR3 sequence: CASSLDRVADTQYF. In nucleotides, the CDR3 is TGTGCCAGCAGCTTAGACAGGGTCGCAGATACGCAGTATTTT. Drawing the rest from reference TRBV5-4 and TRBJ2-3, the complete variable domain is ETGVTQSPTHLIKTRGQQVTLRCSSQSGHNTVSWYQQALGQGPQFIFQYYREEENGRGNFPPRFSGLQFPNYSSELNVNALELDDSALYLCASSLDRVADTQYFGPGTRLTVL.

The gene calls are TRBV5-4 and TRBJ1-2; 9 positions agree with TRBD1. The CDR3 has 13 amino acids. The germline V gene encodes CDR1 SGHNT and CDR2 YYREEE (reference sequence). Trimming at V came to 2 bases and at J to 8 bases, leaving 4 bases not matched to a gene. The chain's CDR3 is CASSLQGATGYTF. As DNA, the CDR3 is TGTGCCAGCAGCTTACAGGGGGCGACGGGCTACACCTTC.

This clone was detected only a few times. V and J are TRBV10-3 and TRBJ2-1, with D possibly matching TRBD1 (6 bases). This CDR3 has 16 residues. Germline V gene sequence: CDR1 ENHRY, CDR2 SYGVKD. V was pared by 0 bases and J by 4 bases, with 13 bases between. The CDR3 DNA follows: TGTGCCATCAGTGAGTCGTTTGGGGACATATACAATGAGCAGTTCTTC. Its protein product is CAISESFGDIYNEQFF.

V gene TRBV5-8 combines with J gene TRBJ2-7, with D possibly TRBD2 on 6 matching bases. Trimming stripped 4 bases from V and 2 bases from J, with 13 bases between. CDR3 length: 14 amino acids. Germline CDR1 reads SGHTS; CDR2 reads YDEGEE. The CDR3 sequence: CASSHPGSTYEQYF. Here the CDR3 DNA reads TGTGCCAGCAGCCACCCCGGGAGTACCTACGAGCAGTACTTC.

This clone was observed a single time. The chain couples TRBV6-1 to TRBJ2-1; D not resolved. Germline values: CDR1 MNHNS, CDR2 SASEGT. V was pared by 4 bases and J by 0 bases, with 13 bases between. This CDR3 region has 16 residues. CDR3 protein: CASSGLDPSSYNEQFF. The DNA of the CDR3 is TGTGCCAGCAGTGGCCTAGACCCGAGCTCCTACAATGAGCAGTTCTTC.

This clone was seen only a few times. The chain employs TRBV6-6 and TRBJ2-2, with D possibly being TRBD1 (5 bases). The V end lost 5 bases, the J end lost 3 bases, and 10 bases lay between the germline ends. The CDR3 loop spans 14 amino acids. The germline V gene encodes CDR1 MNHNY and CDR2 SVGAGI (reference sequence). The CDR3 sequence: CASSLQTDTGELFF. The CDR3 DNA reads TGTGCCAGCAGTCTACAGACAGACACCGGGGAGCTGTTTTTT.

The chain carries TRBV4-1 and TRBJ2-3; no clear D gene. From germline, CDR1 is MGHRA and CDR2 YSYEKL. Trimming left V 0 bases short and J 0 bases short, with 10 bases between. CDR3 length: 16 residues. The CDR3 region is CASSQDAARSTDTQYF. The CDR3 DNA reads as TGCGCCAGCAGCCAAGATGCCGCCAGAAGCACAGATACGCAGTATTTT.

This chain joins TRBV11-2 and TRBJ2-7; 9 bases map to TRBD1. There are 16 residues in the CDR3. Germline V lookup: CDR1 SGHAT, CDR2 FQNNGV. V was pared by 2 bases and J by 0 bases, with 5 bases of the junction left unmatched. The CDR3 loop reads CASSLTDRGSSYEQYF. CDR3 in DNA: TGTGCCAGCAGCTTAACGGACAGGGGCAGCTCCTACGAGCAGTACTTC.

This sequence joins TRBV19 and TRBJ1-5; D remains unclear. Trimming took 7 bases from V and 3 from J, leaving 16 bases between them. This CDR3 has 15 amino acids. In germline, CDR1 is LNHDA, CDR2 SQIVND (reference sequence). CDR3 loop: CASNHPRTINQPQHF. The CDR3 region has the DNA TGTGCCAGTAACCATCCCAGGACCATCAATCAGCCCCAGCATTTT.

The chain recombines TRBV5-1 with TRBJ1-1; 9 positions match TRBD1. The CDR3 runs 17 residues. With 1 base clipped from V and 4 bases from J, the junction kept 11 bases outside the gene matches. Germline V lookup: CDR1 SGHRS, CDR2 YFSETQ. CDR3 sequence: CASSLQGQGGIGTEAFF. The CDR3 coding sequence is TGCGCCAGCAGCTTGCAGGGACAGGGCGGAATTGGCACTGAAGCTTTCTTT.

The V call is TRBV6-1, the J call TRBJ1-2, with no clear D. This CDR3 spans 11 amino acids. Germline V gene data show CDR1 as MNHNS and CDR2 as SASEGT. Trimming removed 8 bases from V and 11 bases from J, with 15 bases in between. In DNA form, the CDR3 reads TGTGCCAGCGGGCGTCTCTGGGGTTACACCTTC. Protein: CASGRLWGYTF.

V gene TRBV6-1 combines with J gene TRBJ2-7; TRBD2 matches 10 bases. After removal of 6 bases from V and 7 bases from J, the junction contained 9 bases not matched to a gene. The CDR3 spans 14 residues. Looked up from germline, CDR1 is MNHNS and CDR2 is SASEGT. Here the CDR3 reads CASSLAGDTGEQYF. CDR3 sequence (DNA): TGTGCCAGCAGCCTAGCGGGGGATACGGGAGAGCAGTACTTC.

CDR3 in amino acids: CSAAGLKEGYTF. CDR3 nucleotides: TGCAGCGCCGCAGGGCTCAAAGAGGGCTACACCTTC. V and J are TRBV29-1 and TRBJ1-2; D is possibly TRBD1 (5 bases). V lost 7 bases and J 8 bases, leaving 17 bases between the germline ends. The CDR3 loop spans 12 amino acids. CDR1 is SQVTM, CDR2 ANQGSEA, per germline.